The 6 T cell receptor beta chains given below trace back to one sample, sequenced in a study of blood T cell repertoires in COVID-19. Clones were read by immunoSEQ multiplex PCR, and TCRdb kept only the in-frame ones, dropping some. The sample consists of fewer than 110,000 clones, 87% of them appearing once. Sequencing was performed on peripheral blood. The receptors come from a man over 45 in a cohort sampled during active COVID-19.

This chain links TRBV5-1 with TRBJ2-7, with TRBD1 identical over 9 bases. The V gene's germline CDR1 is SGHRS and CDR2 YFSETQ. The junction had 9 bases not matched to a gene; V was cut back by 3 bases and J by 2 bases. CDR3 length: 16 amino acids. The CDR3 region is CASSSSWGTGTYEQYF. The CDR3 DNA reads TGCGCCAGCAGCTCGTCCTGGGGGACAGGGACCTACGAGCAGTACTTC.

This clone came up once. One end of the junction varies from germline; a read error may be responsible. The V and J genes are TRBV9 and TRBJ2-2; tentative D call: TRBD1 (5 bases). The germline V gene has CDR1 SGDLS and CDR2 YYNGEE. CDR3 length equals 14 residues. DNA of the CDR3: TGCCTCTTCCTATTAGGGGTTGGTGCCGGGGAGCTGTTTTTT. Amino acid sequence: CLFLLGVGAGELFF.

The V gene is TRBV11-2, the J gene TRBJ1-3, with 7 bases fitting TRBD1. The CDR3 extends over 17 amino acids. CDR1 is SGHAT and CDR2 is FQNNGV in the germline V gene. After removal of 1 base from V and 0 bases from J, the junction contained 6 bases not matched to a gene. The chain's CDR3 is CASSLAGTGVSGNTIYF. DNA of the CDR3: TGTGCCAGCAGCTTAGCTGGAACAGGGGTCTCTGGAAACACCATATATTTT.

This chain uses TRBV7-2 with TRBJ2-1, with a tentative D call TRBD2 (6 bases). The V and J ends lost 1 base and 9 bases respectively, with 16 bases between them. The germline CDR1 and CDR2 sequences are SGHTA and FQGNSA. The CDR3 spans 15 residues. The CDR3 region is CASSLDVTRRGEQFF. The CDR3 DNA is TGTGCCAGCAGCTTAGACGTAACGAGGAGGGGTGAGCAGTTCTTC.

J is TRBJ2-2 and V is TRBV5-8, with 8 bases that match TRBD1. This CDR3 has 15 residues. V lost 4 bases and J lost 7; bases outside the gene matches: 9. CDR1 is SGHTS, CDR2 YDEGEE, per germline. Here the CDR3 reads CASSKPDRVGGELFF. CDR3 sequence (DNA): TGTGCCAGCAGCAAGCCGGACAGGGTGGGCGGGGAGCTGTTTTTT.

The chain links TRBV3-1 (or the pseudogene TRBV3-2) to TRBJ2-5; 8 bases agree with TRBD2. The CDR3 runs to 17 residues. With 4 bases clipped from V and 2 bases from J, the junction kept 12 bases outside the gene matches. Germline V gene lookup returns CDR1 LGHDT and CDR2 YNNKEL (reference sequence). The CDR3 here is CASSRRGARGGQETQYF. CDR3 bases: TGTGCCAGCAGCCGCAGGGGAGCTCGGGGGGGACAAGAGACCCAGTACTTC.